This TCR beta chain is drawn from a study of blood T cell repertoires in COVID-19 (dated by TCRdb to 2020 to 2022). With regard to the full study: Samples from collaborators originated in the United States, Italy and Spain and spanned both the acute and convalescent phases of COVID-19. The samples were drawn from the first 160 participants of the ongoing ImmuneRACE study and from more than 1,000 subjects provided by 6 global collaborators. The material from the prospective study consisted of cDNA or gDNA derived from T cells, B-cell-depleted T cells, or PBMCs. The sample metadata nearly always contained a de-identified subject ID, COVID-19 status, age in years and sex. The repertoires were released in a freely available public database meant as a resource for research on the immune response to SARS-CoV-2. Where available, HLA class I and class II types were obtained from metadata supplied by the sample provider rather than from assay-based typing. Deeply sampled blood TCRbeta repertoires from subjects exposed to, actively infected with, or recovered from COVID-19 were included in the dataset. Findings and caveats that apply to the study as a whole: The amount of clinical and demographic metadata varied by source and participant and was provided uncurated.

Collaborating institutions collected whole blood in K2EDTA tubes following their own protocols. For TCRbeta analysis, collaborator samples were shipped as frozen whole blood, as isolated PBMCs, or as DNA extracted from either sample type. The immunoSEQ Assay, a bias-controlled multiplex PCR, was used to amplify TCRbeta CDR3 regions from genomic DNA. The original pipeline was this. The number of nucleated cells in each sample was estimated from the amplification of reference gene primers within the assay. Sequence reads were collapsed and filtered to measure the absolute abundance of every unique TCRbeta CDR3 rearrangement. For each sample, productive Simpson clonality was calculated by taking the square root of Simpson's diversity index across productive rearrangements. Not all clones reach the TCRdb copy of this immuneACCESS table, which keeps in-frame sequences only. Checked studies attribute under half of the gap to unresolved V genes and leave the rest unexplained. The D gene and trimming were derived from the DNA, and the V and J assignments and clone size from that table. In this sample the table shows roughly 180,000 clones, around 82% of which occur a single time. The top ten constitute about 10% of the sample.

The CDR3 covers 16 residues, taking in both the cysteine and the phenylalanine. The read is trimmed to its CDR3 DNA, 48 bases read in frame from base 1. V and J lose 1 base and 4 bases, and a span of 13 bases separates them. CDR1 and CDR2 are read off the germline V gene as MGHRA and YSYEKL. In the case of this clone: It lacks a known antigen. Qualities for individual bases were not recorded, and no much larger clone is one base off.

The clonotype comes from a woman of 80 years or more with active or convalescent COVID-19. Sequencing was done on a sample of peripheral blood. The chain employs TRBV4-1 and TRBJ1-4; the D gene is perhaps TRBD1, from 6 matching bases. In nucleotide form, the sequence is TGCGCCAGCAGCCAAGTCAGGGGTCGGTATAATGAAAAACTGTTTTTT. Its translation reads: CASSQVRGRYNEKLFF.